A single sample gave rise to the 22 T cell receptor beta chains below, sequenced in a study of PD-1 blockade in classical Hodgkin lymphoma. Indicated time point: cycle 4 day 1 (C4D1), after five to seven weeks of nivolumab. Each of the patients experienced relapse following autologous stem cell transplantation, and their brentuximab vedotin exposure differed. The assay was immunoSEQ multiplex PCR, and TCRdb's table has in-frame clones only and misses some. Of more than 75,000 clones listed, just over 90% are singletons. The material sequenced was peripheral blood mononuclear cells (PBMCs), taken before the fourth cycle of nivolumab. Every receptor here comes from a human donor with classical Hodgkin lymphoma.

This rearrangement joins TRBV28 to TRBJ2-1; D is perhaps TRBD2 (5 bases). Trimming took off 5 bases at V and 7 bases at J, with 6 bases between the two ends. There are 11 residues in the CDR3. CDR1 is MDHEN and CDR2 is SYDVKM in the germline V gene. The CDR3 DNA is TGTGCCAGCAGTAGAGGGAATGAGCAGTTCTTC. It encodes CASSRGNEQFF.

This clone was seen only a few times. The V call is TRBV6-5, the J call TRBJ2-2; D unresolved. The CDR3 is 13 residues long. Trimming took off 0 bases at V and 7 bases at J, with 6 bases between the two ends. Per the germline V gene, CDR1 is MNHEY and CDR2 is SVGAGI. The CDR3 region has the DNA TGTGCCAGCAGTTACTCGTTCATCGGGGAGCTGTTTTTT. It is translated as CASSYSFIGELFF.

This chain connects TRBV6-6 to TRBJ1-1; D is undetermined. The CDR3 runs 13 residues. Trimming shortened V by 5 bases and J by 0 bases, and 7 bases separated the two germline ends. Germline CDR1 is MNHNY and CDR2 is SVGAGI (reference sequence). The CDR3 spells CASSRKMNTEAFF. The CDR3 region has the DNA TGTGCCAGCAGTCGGAAGATGAACACTGAAGCTTTCTTT.

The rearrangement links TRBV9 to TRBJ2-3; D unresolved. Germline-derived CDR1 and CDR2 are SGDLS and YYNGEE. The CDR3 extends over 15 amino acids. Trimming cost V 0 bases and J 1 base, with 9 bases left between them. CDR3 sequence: CASSVVDGRTDTQYF. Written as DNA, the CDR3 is TGTGCCAGCAGCGTAGTTGACGGCCGCACAGATACGCAGTATTTT.

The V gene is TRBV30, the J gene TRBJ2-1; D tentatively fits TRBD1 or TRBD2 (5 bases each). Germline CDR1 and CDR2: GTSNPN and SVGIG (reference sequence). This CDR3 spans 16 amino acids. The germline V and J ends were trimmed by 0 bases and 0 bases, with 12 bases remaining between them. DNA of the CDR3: TGTGCCTGGAGTGTACCGGCAGGGAGCTCCTACAATGAGCAGTTCTTC. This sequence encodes CAWSVPAGSSYNEQFF.

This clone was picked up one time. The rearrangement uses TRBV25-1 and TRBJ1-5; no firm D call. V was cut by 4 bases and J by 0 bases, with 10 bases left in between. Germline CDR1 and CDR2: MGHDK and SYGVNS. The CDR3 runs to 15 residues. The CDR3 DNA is TGTGCCAGCAGTGGGGGTTGGGATAGCAATCAGCCCCAGCATTTT. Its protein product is CASSGGWDSNQPQHF.

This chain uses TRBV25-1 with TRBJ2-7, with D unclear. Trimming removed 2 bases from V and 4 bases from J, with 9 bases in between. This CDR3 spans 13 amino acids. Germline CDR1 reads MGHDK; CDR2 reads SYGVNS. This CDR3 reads CASSETGEYEQYF. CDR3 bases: TGTGCCAGCAGTGAAACTGGCGAGTACGAGCAGTACTTC.

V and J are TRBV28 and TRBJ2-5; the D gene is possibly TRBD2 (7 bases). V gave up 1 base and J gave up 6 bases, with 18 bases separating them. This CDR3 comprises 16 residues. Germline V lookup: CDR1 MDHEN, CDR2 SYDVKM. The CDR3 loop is CASSLYSGQGIKTQYF. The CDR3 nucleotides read TGTGCCAGCAGTTTATATAGCGGGCAGGGGATCAAGACCCAGTACTTC.

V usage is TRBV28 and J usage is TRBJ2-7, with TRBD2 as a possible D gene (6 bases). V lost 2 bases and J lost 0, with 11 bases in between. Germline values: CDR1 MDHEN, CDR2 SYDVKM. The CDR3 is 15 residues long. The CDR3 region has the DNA TGTGCCAGCAGTTTAGTGGGGGGTTTCTCCTACGAGCAGTACTTC. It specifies CASSLVGGFSYEQYF.

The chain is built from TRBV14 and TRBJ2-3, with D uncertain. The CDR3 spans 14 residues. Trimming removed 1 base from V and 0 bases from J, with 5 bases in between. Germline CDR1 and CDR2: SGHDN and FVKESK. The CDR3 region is CASSQGLSTDTQYF. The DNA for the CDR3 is TGTGCCAGCAGCCAAGGCCTGAGCACAGATACGCAGTATTTT.

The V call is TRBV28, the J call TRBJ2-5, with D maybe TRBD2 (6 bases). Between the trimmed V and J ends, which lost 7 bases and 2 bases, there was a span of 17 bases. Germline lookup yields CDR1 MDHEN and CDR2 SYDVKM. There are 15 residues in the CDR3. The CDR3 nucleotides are TGTGCCAGCAACATGGGGGGATCGGGGCAAGAGACCCAGTACTTC. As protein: CASNMGGSGQETQYF.

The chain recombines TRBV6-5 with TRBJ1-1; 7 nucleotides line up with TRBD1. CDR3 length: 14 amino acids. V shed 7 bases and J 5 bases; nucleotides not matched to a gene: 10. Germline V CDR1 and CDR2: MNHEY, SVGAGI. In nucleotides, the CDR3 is TGTGCCAGCAAACGACAGGGACGAGGTACTGAAGCTTTCTTT. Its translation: CASKRQGRGTEAFF.

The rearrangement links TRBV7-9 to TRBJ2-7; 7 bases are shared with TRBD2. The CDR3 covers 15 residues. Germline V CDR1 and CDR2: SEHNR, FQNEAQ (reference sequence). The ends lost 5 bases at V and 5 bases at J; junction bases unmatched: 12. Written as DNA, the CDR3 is TGTGCCAGCAGCCCGGTGGGGGGGTCCCTAAACGAGCAGTACTTC. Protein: CASSPVGGSLNEQYF.

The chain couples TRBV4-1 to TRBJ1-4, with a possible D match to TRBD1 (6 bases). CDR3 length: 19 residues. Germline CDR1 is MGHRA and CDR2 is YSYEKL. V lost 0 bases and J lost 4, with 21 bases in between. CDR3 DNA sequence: TGCGCCAGCAGCCAAGATGGGGGGGGCTGGAGTACGGGTAATGAAAAACTGTTTTTT. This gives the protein CASSQDGGGWSTGNEKLFF.

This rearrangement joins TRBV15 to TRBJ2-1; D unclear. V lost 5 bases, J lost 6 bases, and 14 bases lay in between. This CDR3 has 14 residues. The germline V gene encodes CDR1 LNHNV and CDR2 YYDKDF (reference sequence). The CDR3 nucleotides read TGTGCCACCAGCTCCGCAAGGGTGGGCAATGAGCAGTTCTTC. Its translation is CATSSARVGNEQFF.

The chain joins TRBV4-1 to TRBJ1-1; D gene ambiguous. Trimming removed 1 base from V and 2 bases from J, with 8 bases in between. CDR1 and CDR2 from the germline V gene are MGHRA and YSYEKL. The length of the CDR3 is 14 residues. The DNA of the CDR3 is TGCGCCAGCAGCCAAGTTAAGGAAAACACTGAAGCTTTCTTT. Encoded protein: CASSQVKENTEAFF.

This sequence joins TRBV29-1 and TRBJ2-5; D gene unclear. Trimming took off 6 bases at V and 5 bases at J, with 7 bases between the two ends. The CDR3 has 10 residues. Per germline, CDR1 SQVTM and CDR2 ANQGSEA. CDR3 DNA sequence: TGCAGCGTCCGGCAGGAGACCCAGTACTTC. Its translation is CSVRQETQYF. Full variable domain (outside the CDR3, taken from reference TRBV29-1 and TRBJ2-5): SAVISQKPSRDICQRGTSLTIQCQVDSQVTMMFWYRQQPGQSLTLIATANQGSEATYESGFVIDKFPISRPNLTFSTLTVSNMSPEDSSIYLCSVRQETQYFGPGTRLLVL.

The CDR3 region has the DNA TGTGCCAGCAGTCTAACTTATCAGCCCCAGCATTTT. Protein product: CASSLTYQPQHF. The V and J genes are TRBV6-5 and TRBJ1-5; no firm D call. This CDR3 is 12 amino acids long. The germline V and J ends were trimmed by 5 bases and 5 bases, with 7 bases remaining between them. Germline CDR1 reads MNHEY; CDR2 reads SVGAGI.

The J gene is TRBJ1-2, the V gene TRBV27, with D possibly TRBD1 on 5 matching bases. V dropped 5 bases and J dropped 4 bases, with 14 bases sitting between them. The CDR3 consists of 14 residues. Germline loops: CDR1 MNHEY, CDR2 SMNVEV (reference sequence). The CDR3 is CASSRQSGTYGYTF. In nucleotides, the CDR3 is TGTGCCAGCAGTCGACAGTCCGGGACCTATGGCTACACCTTC.

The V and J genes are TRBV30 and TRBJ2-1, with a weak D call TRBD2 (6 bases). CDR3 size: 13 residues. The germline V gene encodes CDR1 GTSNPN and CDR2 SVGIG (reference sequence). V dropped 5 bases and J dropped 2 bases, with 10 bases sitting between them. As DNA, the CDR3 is TGTGCCTGGGGGGCGGGAACCTACAATGAGCAGTTCTTC. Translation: CAWGAGTYNEQFF.

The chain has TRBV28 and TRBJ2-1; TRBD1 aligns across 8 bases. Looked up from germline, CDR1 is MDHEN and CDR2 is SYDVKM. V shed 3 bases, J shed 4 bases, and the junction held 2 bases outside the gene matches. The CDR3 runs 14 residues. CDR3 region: CASSFDRGYNEQFF. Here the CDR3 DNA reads TGTGCCAGCAGTTTTGACAGGGGTTACAATGAGCAGTTCTTC.

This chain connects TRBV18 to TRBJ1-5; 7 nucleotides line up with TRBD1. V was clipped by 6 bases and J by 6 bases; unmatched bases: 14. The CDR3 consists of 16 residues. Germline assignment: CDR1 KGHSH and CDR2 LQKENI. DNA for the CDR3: TGTGCCAGCTCTATTGGGAGCAGGGGGAACGGTCAGCCCCAGCATTTT. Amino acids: CASSIGSRGNGQPQHF.